The present TCR beta chain was sequenced within a study of blood T cell repertoires in COVID-19 (dated by TCRdb to about 2020). Some background on the complete study: Collaborator samples came from the United States, Italy and Spain and covered acute and convalescent phases of COVID-19. Samples came from the ongoing ImmuneRACE study (first 160 participants) plus 1,254 subjects from 6 global collaborators. The material from the prospective study consisted of cDNA or gDNA derived from T cells, B-cell-depleted T cells, or PBMCs. The repertoires were made available in a free public database intended to serve as a resource for research on the immune response to SARS-CoV-2. Where HLA class I and class II types were available, the types were taken from metadata supplied by the sample provider, not from assay-based typing. A de-identified subject ID, COVID-19 status, age in years and sex were almost always included in the sample metadata. Subjects who had been exposed to COVID-19, were actively infected with it, or had recovered from it provided the deeply sampled blood TCRbeta repertoires that made up the dataset. The paper as a whole reports these results and caveats: Clinical and demographic metadata were provided uncurated, with the amount varying by source and participant.

Participants in the prospective study were aged about 18 to 95 years, lived in 20 to 25 United States geographic areas, and enrolled through a virtual design. In the prospective study, cohorts were assigned on the basis of participant-reported clinical history obtained from a screening survey and a study questionnaire. ImmuneRACE Cohort 3 recovered participants were defined by two consecutive negative NP/OP PCR tests, healthcare professional clearance, or symptom resolution. Mobile phlebotomists in the prospective study collected whole blood, serum and a nasopharyngeal or oropharyngeal swab from every participant. Over a 2-month period, participants in the prospective study had the option of providing additional blood draws and questionnaires. Before DNA extraction, blood samples from the prospective study were shipped at room temperature or frozen. A note on this clone: The target of this receptor is not known. The sample holds no much larger clone one base away, and base qualities are not on file.

TCRbeta CDR3 regions were amplified from genomic DNA using the immunoSEQ Assay, a bias-controlled multiplex PCR. Per the source publication's procedure: The number of nucleated cells in each sample was estimated from the amplification of reference gene primers within the assay. To quantify the absolute abundance of each unique TCRbeta CDR3 rearrangement, sequence reads were collapsed and filtered. For each sample, productive Simpson clonality was calculated by taking the square root of Simpson's diversity index across productive rearrangements. The immuneACCESS repertoire file appears here via TCRdb, limited to in-frame rearrangements. These files lack a portion of the clones; in checked studies, under half of the deficit traces to unresolved V genes, and the cause of the others is not known. The V and J calls and clone size come from that table; D and trimming were worked out from the DNA. For this sample the table gives 210,000 or so clones, of which roughly 85% were detected only once. 10% to 14% of the sample is in the top ten clones.

This receptor was identified in a man aged 30-40 years who had recovered from COVID-19. Sequenced material: PBMCs or T cells enriched from blood (not recorded which).

The CDR3 here reads CASLRRDIGTYEQYF. The sequence in DNA is TGTGCCAGTTTACGCCGGGACATAGGGACCTACGAGCAGTACTTC. The chain is encoded by TRBV28 joined to TRBJ2-7, and the D gene may be TRBD1, 6 bases matching. V is pared back by 9 bases and J by 2 bases, with 20 bases lying between the germline termini. The CDR3 starts with the cysteine, ends with the phenylalanine, and has 15 residues. The read is trimmed to its CDR3 DNA, 45 bases read in frame from base 1. Via the germline V gene, CDR1 is MDHEN and CDR2 SYDVKM.